This T cell receptor beta chain was observed in a study of cytomegalovirus exposure and HLA in healthy donors. For the study at large: The Caucasian-associated ancestry cluster held 65% to 90% of around 380 genotyped donors. Study results and limitations: Presence/absence analyses rested on an assumption that sequencing depth was roughly uniform across donors. In a later analysis, specific HLA alleles were associated with approximately 17,000 TCR beta sequences at a 0.05 false discovery rate.

Comment on this clone: As yet, its antigen is unknown.

CDR1 and CDR2 (germline): SGHAT, FQNNGV. J lost 5 bases, V lost 6 bases, and 10 bases had no gene match. This CDR3 is built from 14 residues. Researchers ran the PCR with 60 Vbeta and 13 Jbeta primers. Profiled with immunoSEQ multiplex PCR; TCRdb holds only in-frame clones, not every one. The sample lists about 140,000 clones, approximately 80% occurring once. The sample consisted of PBMCs. The source of this sequence is a woman aged 50 to 65 in good health and CMV-seropositive. The V and J genes are TRBV11-2 and TRBJ2-7, with 7 bases aligning to TRBD2. The CDR3 loop reads CASRPSGGGDEQYF. CDR3 nucleotide sequence: TGTGCCAGCAGACCCTCGGGCGGGGGAGACGAGCAGTACTTC.